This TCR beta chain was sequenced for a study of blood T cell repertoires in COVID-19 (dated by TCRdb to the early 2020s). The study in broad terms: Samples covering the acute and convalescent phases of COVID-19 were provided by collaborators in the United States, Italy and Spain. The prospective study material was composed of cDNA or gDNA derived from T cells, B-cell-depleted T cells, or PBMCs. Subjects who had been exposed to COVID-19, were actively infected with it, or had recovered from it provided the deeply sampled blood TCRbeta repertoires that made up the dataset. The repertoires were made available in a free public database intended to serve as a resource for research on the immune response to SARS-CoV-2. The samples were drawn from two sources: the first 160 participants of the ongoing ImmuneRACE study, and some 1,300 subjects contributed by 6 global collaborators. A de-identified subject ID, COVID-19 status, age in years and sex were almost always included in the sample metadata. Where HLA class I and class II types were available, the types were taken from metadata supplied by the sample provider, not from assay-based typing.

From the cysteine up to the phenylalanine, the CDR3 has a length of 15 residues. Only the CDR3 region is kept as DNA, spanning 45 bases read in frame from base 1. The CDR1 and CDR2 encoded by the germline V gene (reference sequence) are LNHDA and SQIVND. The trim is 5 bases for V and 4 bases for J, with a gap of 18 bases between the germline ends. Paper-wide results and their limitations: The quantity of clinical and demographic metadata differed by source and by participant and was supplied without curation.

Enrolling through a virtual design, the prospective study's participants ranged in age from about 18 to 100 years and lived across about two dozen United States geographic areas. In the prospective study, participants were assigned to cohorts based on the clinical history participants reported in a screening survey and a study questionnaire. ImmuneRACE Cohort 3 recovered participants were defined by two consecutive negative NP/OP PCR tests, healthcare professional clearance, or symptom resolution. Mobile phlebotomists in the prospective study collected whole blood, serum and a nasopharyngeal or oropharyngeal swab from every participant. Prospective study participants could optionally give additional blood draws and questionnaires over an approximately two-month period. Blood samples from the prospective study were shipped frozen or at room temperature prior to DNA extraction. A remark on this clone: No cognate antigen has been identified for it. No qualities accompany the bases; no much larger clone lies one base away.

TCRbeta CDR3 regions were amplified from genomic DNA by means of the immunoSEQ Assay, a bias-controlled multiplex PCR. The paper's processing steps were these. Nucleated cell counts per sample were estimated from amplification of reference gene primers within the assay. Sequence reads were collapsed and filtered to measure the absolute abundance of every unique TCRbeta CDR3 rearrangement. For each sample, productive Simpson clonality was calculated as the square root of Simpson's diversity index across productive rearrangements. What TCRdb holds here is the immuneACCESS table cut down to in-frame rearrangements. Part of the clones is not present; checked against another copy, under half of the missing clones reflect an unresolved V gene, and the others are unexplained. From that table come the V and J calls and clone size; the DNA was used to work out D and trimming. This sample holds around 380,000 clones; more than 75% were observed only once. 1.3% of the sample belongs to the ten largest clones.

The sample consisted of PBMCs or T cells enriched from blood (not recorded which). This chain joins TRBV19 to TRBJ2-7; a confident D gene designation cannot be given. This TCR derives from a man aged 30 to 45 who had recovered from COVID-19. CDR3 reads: CASSPSEMVGYEQYF. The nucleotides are TGTGCCAGTAGTCCGAGCGAGATGGTGGGTTACGAGCAGTACTTC.